Sequencing of this T cell receptor beta chain was carried out in a study of cytomegalovirus exposure and HLA in healthy donors. The CDR3 length is 16 residues. Germline-derived CDR1 and CDR2 are MNHNY and SVGAGI (reference sequence). After removal of 6 bases from V and 4 bases from J, the junction contained 9 bases not matched to a gene. Researchers ran the PCR with 60 Vbeta and 13 Jbeta primers. Repertoires were generated with immunoSEQ multiplex PCR, while TCRdb's copy carries only in-frame clones and drops some. The data hold some 150,000 clones, with around 76% observed a single time. The sequenced sample was PBMCs. The V call is TRBV6-6, the J call TRBJ2-1, with 10 bases lining up with TRBD1. This sequence originates from a man aged 55 to 70 in good health and CMV-seronegative. For the CDR3, the DNA is TGTGCCAGCAGGCCTCCCGGACAGGGGGGTTACAATGAGCAGTTCTTC. This translates into CASRPPGQGGYNEQFF.